This passage covers 8 T cell receptor beta chains from one sample sequenced in a study of blood T cells in healthy people across ages. Together with a sample-barcoded 5' primer, a J-beta primer mix was included in a second PCR lasting roughly 7 to 11 cycles. TCRdb recomputed calls from the 5' RACE reads with MiXCR, one row per CDR3 protein. The sample lists about 580,000 distinct CDR3 sequences; under 55% were seen once. The specimen sequenced was blood. Every receptor here comes from an elderly man in good health.

The J gene is TRBJ2-1, the V gene TRBV18, with D possibly TRBD1 on 5 matching bases. The CDR3 has 15 residues. CDR1 and CDR2 from the germline V gene are KGHSH and LQKENI. V was shortened by 6 bases and J by 4 bases, with 16 bases between the two germline ends. For the CDR3, the DNA is TGTGCCAGCTCCCCTGAAAGGGGCTATTACAATGAGCAGTTCTTC. Translation: CASSPERGYYNEQFF.

The V gene is TRBV7-9, the J gene TRBJ2-7; 7 bases are shared with TRBD1. The CDR3 sequence is 14 residues long. Germline V gene lookup returns CDR1 SEHNR and CDR2 FQNEAQ (reference sequence). Losses at the gene ends were 7 bases for V and 3 bases for J; bases not matched to a gene: 9. CDR3 sequence (DNA): TGTGCCAGCACCGTCCGGGACAGAGTCTACGAGCAGTACTTC. The encoded protein is CASTVRDRVYEQYF.

This clonotype was seen once. The CDR3 sequence is CASSQGQGVLPTNEKLFF. The DNA for the CDR3 is TGCGCCAGCAGCCAAGGACAGGGCGTGCTCCCAACTAATGAAAAACTGTTTTTT. The chain is built from TRBV4-3 and TRBJ1-4, with 7 bases fitting TRBD1. V gave up 1 base and J gave up 0 bases; unmatched junction bases: 8. Germline values: CDR1 LGHNA, CDR2 YSLEER. The length of the CDR3 is 18 residues.

The genes are TRBV4-3 and TRBJ1-2, with TRBD1 as a possible D gene (6 bases). This CDR3 has 16 amino acids. The V gene lost 0 bases and the J gene lost 0 bases, with 11 bases spanning the gap. Germline V lookup: CDR1 LGHNA, CDR2 YSLEER. The CDR3 here is CASSQERGHANYGYTF. The CDR3 nucleotides read TGCGCCAGCAGCCAAGAAAGGGGACACGCTAACTATGGCTACACCTTC.

This clonotype was seen ten or more times. A much bigger clone sits one base away, suggesting this may be a read error. CDR3 in DNA: TGTGCCAGCACTGCGCCTAGCGGTTACAATGAGCAGTACTTC. Encoded protein: CASTAPSGYNEQYF. The V call is TRBV6-5, the J call TRBJ2-5; the match to TRBD2 covers 7 bases. This CDR3 has 14 amino acids. V dropped 7 bases and J dropped 11; count of bases not matched to a gene: 16. Germline V gives CDR1 MNHEY, CDR2 SVGAGI.

This sequence joins TRBV20-1 and TRBJ2-7; D possibly matches TRBD1 or TRBD2 (5 bases each). Germline loops: CDR1 DFQATT, CDR2 SNEGSKA (reference sequence). The CDR3 is 15 amino acids. V was clipped by 1 base and J by 2 bases, with 15 bases between them. The CDR3 is CSARGDGTGPYEQYF. DNA of the CDR3: TGCAGTGCTAGAGGAGACGGGACGGGCCCCTACGAGCAGTACTTC.

V gene TRBV11-2 combines with J gene TRBJ2-7, with 8 bases that match TRBD1. The CDR3 loop spans 16 amino acids. The V and J ends lost 1 base and 1 base, in that order; junction bases with no gene match: 6. Germline values: CDR1 SGHAT, CDR2 FQNNGV. This CDR3 is CASSLARQGRSYEQYF. CDR3 nucleotide sequence: TGTGCCAGCAGCTTAGCCAGACAGGGGCGGTCCTACGAGCAGTACTTC.

This clonotype has a handful of counts. The DNA for the CDR3 is TGTGCCAGCAGCTCGATGGGGCCGAGCTCCTACGAGCAGTACTTC. This encodes CASSSMGPSSYEQYF. The rearrangement joins TRBV7-2 to TRBJ2-7, with D perhaps matching TRBD1 (5 bases). The CDR3 totals 15 residues. V gave up 4 bases and J gave up 0 bases, with 13 bases separating them. Germline lookup yields CDR1 SGHTA and CDR2 FQGNSA.